What follows are 14 T cell receptor beta chains derived from one specimen sequenced in a study of T cell responses to AZD1222 COVID-19 vaccine. TCRdb's table, derived via immunoSEQ multiplex PCR, lists solely in-frame clones and lacks some. The repertoire holds approximately 120,000 clones, with around 90% as singletons. This material consisted of peripheral blood, taken 28 days after the second AZD1222 dose. Receptors originate from an adult who received the AZD1222 COVID-19 vaccine.

This clone has only one observation. The chain recombines TRBV9 with TRBJ1-2, with D perhaps TRBD1 (6 bases). The V gene's germline CDR1 is SGDLS and CDR2 YYNGEE. Trimming took off 4 bases at V and 9 bases at J, with 22 bases between the two ends. The CDR3 covers 15 residues. The DNA for the CDR3 is TGTGCCAGCAGCCCCACCGTCGGGGGGCAAGGGAGCTACACCTTC. Protein: CASSPTVGGQGSYTF. Complete variable domain (other parts from reference TRBV9 and TRBJ1-2): DSGVTQTPKHLITATGQRVTLRCSPRSGDLSVYWYQQSLDQGLQFLIQYYNGEERAKGNILERFSAQQFPDLHSELNLSSLELGDSALYFCASSPTVGGQGSYTFGSGTRLTVV.

V is TRBV2 and J is TRBJ1-3; TRBD1 matches 8 bases. Germline CDR1 and CDR2: SNHLY and FYNNEI. This CDR3 has 16 residues. J lost 5 bases, V lost 5 bases, and 11 bases had no gene match. This chain's CDR3 is CASSSQGAENRNTIYF. In DNA form, the CDR3 reads TGTGCCAGCAGTTCCCAGGGGGCAGAAAATAGAAACACCATATATTTT. The whole variable domain, filled in from reference TRBV2 and TRBJ1-3, reads EPEVTQTPSHQVTQMGQEVILRCVPISNHLYFYWYRQILGQKVEFLVSFYNNEISEKSEIFDDQFSVERPDGSNFTLKIRSTKLEDSAMYFCASSSQGAENRNTIYFGEGSWLTVV.

This chain joins TRBV5-4 and TRBJ2-1; 13 bases match TRBD2. Trimming at V came to 6 bases and at J to 4 bases, leaving 10 bases not matched to a gene. Germline lookup yields CDR1 SGHNT and CDR2 YYREEE (reference sequence). This CDR3 comprises 17 residues. In DNA form, the CDR3 reads TGTGCCAGCATCCGGGGGACTAGCGGGACGGGGTACAATGAGCAGTTCTTC. This sequence encodes CASIRGTSGTGYNEQFF.

The count of this clone is one. This chain connects TRBV2 to TRBJ1-2; D may be TRBD1 (6 bases). Between the trimmed V and J ends, which lost 2 bases and 7 bases, there was a span of 14 bases. CDR3 size: 14 residues. Germline values: CDR1 SNHLY, CDR2 FYNNEI. CDR3 amino acids: CASSEIWGARGYTF. The CDR3 coding sequence is TGTGCCAGCAGTGAAATTTGGGGGGCGCGTGGCTACACCTTC. The entire variable domain, with the rest obtained from reference TRBV2 and TRBJ1-2, is as follows: EPEVTQTPSHQVTQMGQEVILRCVPISNHLYFYWYRQILGQKVEFLVSFYNNEISEKSEIFDDQFSVERPDGSNFTLKIRSTKLEDSAMYFCASSEIWGARGYTFGSGTRLTVV.

The chain is built from TRBV10-3 and TRBJ1-5; D is unresolved. V gave up 0 bases and J gave up 4 bases, with 7 bases separating them. The length of the CDR3 is 14 residues. The germline CDR1 and CDR2 sequences are ENHRY and SYGVKD. The CDR3 is CAISESTVNQPQHF. CDR3 nucleotides: TGTGCCATCAGTGAGTCGACCGTTAATCAGCCCCAGCATTTT.

The chain uses TRBV5-4 and TRBJ1-6; no definite D call. The germline V gene encodes CDR1 SGHNT and CDR2 YYREEE (reference sequence). There are 12 residues in the CDR3. V lost 5 bases and J 7 bases, leaving 7 bases between the germline ends. The CDR3 spells CASSQINSPLHF. CDR3 bases: TGTGCCAGCAGTCAGATCAATTCACCCCTCCACTTT.

The chain recombines TRBV5-4 with TRBJ2-6; the D is unclear. CDR3 size: 16 residues. The germline V and J ends were trimmed by 4 bases and 0 bases, with 11 bases remaining between them. Germline lookup yields CDR1 SGHNT and CDR2 YYREEE (reference sequence). CDR3 loop: CASSQHWSSGANVLTF. CDR3 DNA sequence: TGTGCCAGCAGCCAACACTGGTCCTCTGGGGCCAACGTCCTGACTTTC.

The chain has TRBV30 and TRBJ1-5; D possibly corresponds to TRBD1 (6 bases). The CDR3 consists of 15 residues. The germline V and J ends were trimmed by 3 bases and 0 bases, with 12 bases remaining between them. Germline CDR1 is GTSNPN and CDR2 is SVGIG (reference sequence). Written as DNA, the CDR3 is TGTGCCTGGAGGAGTCGAGGGGGTAGCAATCAGCCCCAGCATTTT. Its translation is CAWRSRGGSNQPQHF.

The rearrangement uses TRBV5-1 and TRBJ2-1, with a possible D match to TRBD1 (5 bases). Trimming left V 1 base short and J 6 bases short, with 14 bases between. Germline V gene sequence: CDR1 SGHRS, CDR2 YFSETQ. The CDR3 sequence is 15 residues long. The CDR3 DNA is TGCGCCAGCAGCTTGTGGCAGGGTTCGGGCAATGAGCAGTTCTTC. This translates into CASSLWQGSGNEQFF.

The chain links TRBV7-2 to TRBJ2-1; tentative D call: TRBD1 (6 bases). V shed 2 bases and J shed 3 bases, with 11 bases lying between them. The germline CDR1 and CDR2 sequences are SGHTA and FQGNSA. This CDR3 has 15 amino acids. CDR3 amino acids: CASSLTGPLYNEQFF. The DNA of the CDR3 is TGTGCCAGCAGCTTAACAGGGCCTCTCTACAATGAGCAGTTCTTC.

The V and J genes are TRBV28 and TRBJ2-5; maybe TRBD2 (6 bases). CDR3 length: 14 amino acids. Germline assignment: CDR1 MDHEN and CDR2 SYDVKM. Trimming stripped 7 bases from V and 5 bases from J, with 17 bases between. The CDR3 here is CASKPGTSWETQYF. The CDR3 region has the DNA TGTGCCAGCAAGCCCGGGACTTCTTGGGAGACCCAGTACTTC.

The chain joins TRBV6-6 to TRBJ1-5; weak D call: TRBD1 (5 bases). Germline values: CDR1 MNHNY, CDR2 SVGAGI (reference sequence). CDR3 length equals 16 residues. V was clipped by 0 bases and J by 3 bases, with 12 bases between them. This chain's CDR3 is CASSYSIGADNQPQHF. Here the CDR3 DNA reads TGTGCCAGCAGTTACTCGATCGGGGCCGACAATCAGCCCCAGCATTTT.

The chain joins TRBV5-1 to TRBJ1-2; 8 bases agree with TRBD1. J was trimmed by 3 bases and V by 0 bases; bases with no gene match: 4. The CDR3 runs to 15 residues. CDR1 and CDR2 from the germline V gene are SGHRS and YFSETQ. For the CDR3, the DNA is TGCGCCAGCAGCTTGGCCATACAGGGGGACTATGGCTACACCTTC. Its protein is CASSLAIQGDYGYTF. The full variable domain, rest sourced from reference TRBV5-1 and TRBJ1-2, is KAGVTQTPRYLIKTRGQQVTLSCSPISGHRSVSWYQQTPGQGLQFLFEYFSETQRNKGNFPGRFSGRQFSNSRSEMNVSTLELGDSALYLCASSLAIQGDYGYTFGSGTRLTVV.

V is TRBV6-5 and J is TRBJ2-3, with D hard to call. V was pared by 4 bases and J by 5 bases, with 16 bases between. This CDR3 contains 15 residues. CDR1 is MNHEY and CDR2 is SVGAGI in the germline V gene. The CDR3 is CASSSLEGPGDTQYF. CDR3 nucleotides: TGTGCCAGCAGTTCGCTAGAAGGGCCCGGAGATACGCAGTATTTT.